These T cell receptor beta chains were read from a single sample in a study of CD8 T cells in ankylosing spondylitis. TCRdb reprocessed the 5' RACE reads with MiXCR, giving one entry per CDR3 protein. The table lists about 140,000 distinct CDR3 sequences, about an eighth of them singletons. The specimen sequenced was blood, either unsorted or a sorted T cell fraction (not recorded which). These receptor sequences come from a female donor with ankylosing spondylitis or in good health (not recorded which). Both conserved end residues are part of each CDR3. D genes are given only for firm matches. Only some rows state a clone size, as once, few, many or a class for expanded clones.

j_gene,d_gene,v_gene,abundance,CDR3nt,CDR3aa
TRBJ2-5,NA,TRBV5-1,few,TGCGCCAGCAGCCCGGACCTAGCCCAAGAGACCCAGTACTTC,CASSPDLAQETQYF
TRBJ2-2,NA,TRBV10-2,many,TGCGCCAGCAGTGAGACCCTCTCCTTTAACACCGGGGAGCTGTTTTTT,CASSETLSFNTGELFF
TRBJ1-2,TRBD1,TRBV29-1,many,TGCACCGATTTTGGGACAGTCTATGGCTACACCTTC,CTDFGTVYGYTF
TRBJ2-1,TRBD2,TRBV20-1,few,TGCAGTGCTAGACACAGCGGGGGGGGGAATGAGCAGTTCTTC,CSARHSGGGNEQFF
TRBJ2-2,NA,TRBV12-3/TRBV12-4,many,TGTGCCAGCAGTTTGGTGGGTGTCGGGGAGCTGTTTTTT,CASSLVGVGELFF
TRBJ2-1,TRBD2,TRBV20-1,many,TGCAGTGCTAGAGACGTGGGGACTAGCGACCTCAATGAGCAGTTCTTC,CSARDVGTSDLNEQFF
TRBJ2-3,NA,TRBV27,NA,TGTGCCAGCAGTACCGGAGATACGCAGTATTTT,CASSTGDTQYF
TRBJ1-1,TRBD1,TRBV28,many,TGTGCCAGCAGTTTGAGAGACATCCAGGGGGACACTGAAGCTTTCTTT,CASSLRDIQGDTEAFF
TRBJ2-2,NA,TRBV18,few,TGTGCCAGCTCACCCAATACAGGGAACACCGGGGAGCTGTTTTTT,CASSPNTGNTGELFF
TRBJ1-2,NA,TRBV7-6,NA,TGTGCCAGCAGCCCTCTGGGGGGGCCTCCTTATGGCTACACCTTC,CASSPLGGPPYGYTF
TRBJ2-2,NA,TRBV7-2,NA,TGTGCCAGCCCCCCAGAGGGCCGACGGACCGGGGAGCTGTTTTTT,CASPPEGRRTGELFF
TRBJ1-1,NA,TRBV3-1,many,TGTGCCAGCAAAGATCTGAACGGTGGAGCTTTCTTT,CASKDLNGGAFF
TRBJ1-3,NA,TRBV20-1,many,TGCAGTGCTAGAGATTTGGGTTCTGGAAACACCATATATTTT,CSARDLGSGNTIYF
TRBJ1-2,TRBD1,TRBV7-9,many,TGTGCCAGCAGCCCCGACAGGGGTATAGGCTATGGCTACACCTTC,CASSPDRGIGYGYTF
TRBJ1-2,TRBD1,TRBV5-1,many,TGCGCCAGCAGCTTGGTCCAGGGGGAAGACTATGGCTACACCTTC,CASSLVQGEDYGYTF
TRBJ2-3,NA,TRBV6-2/TRBV6-3,many,TGTGCCACCAGGGGGGCGGACGGAGATACGCAGTATTTT,CATRGADGDTQYF
TRBJ2-1,NA,TRBV12-3/TRBV12-4,many,TGTGCCAGCAGCTTACCCACTGGCCTATACAATGAGCAGTTCTTC,CASSLPTGLYNEQFF
TRBJ2-3,NA,TRBV20-1,NA,TGCAGTGCTAGTCTCCGCAGCGGAGGAGATACGCAGTATTTT,CSASLRSGGDTQYF